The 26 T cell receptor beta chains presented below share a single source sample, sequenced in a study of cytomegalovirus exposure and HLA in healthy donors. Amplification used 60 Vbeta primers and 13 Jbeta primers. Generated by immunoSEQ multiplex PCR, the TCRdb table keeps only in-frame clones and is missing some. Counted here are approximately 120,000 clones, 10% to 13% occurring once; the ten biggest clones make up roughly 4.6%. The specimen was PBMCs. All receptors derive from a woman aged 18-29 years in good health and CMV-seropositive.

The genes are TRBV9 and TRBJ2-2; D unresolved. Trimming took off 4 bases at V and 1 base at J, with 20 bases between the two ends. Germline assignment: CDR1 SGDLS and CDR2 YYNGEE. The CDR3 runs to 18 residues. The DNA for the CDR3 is TGTGCCAGCAGCCCGAAACTTCCCTTTTCCGGGAACACCGGGGAGCTGTTTTTT. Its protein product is CASSPKLPFSGNTGELFF.

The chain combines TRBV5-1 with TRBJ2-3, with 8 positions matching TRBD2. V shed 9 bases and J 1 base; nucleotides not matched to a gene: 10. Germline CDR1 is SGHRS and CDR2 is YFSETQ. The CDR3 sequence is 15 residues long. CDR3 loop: CATTRGGLGTDTQYF. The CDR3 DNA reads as TGCGCCACTACCCGGGGGGGCCTAGGCACAGATACGCAGTATTTT.

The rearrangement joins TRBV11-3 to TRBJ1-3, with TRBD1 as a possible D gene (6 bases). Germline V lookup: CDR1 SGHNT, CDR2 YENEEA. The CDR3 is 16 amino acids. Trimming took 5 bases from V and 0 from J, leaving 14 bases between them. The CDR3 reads CASSPVGGISGNTIYF. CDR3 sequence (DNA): TGTGCCAGCAGCCCGGTAGGGGGTATCTCTGGAAACACCATATATTTT. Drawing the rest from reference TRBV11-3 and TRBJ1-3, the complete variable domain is EAGVVQSPRYKIIEKKQPVAFWCNPISGHNTLYWYLQNLGQGPELLIRYENEEAVDDSQLPKDRFSAERLKGVDSTLKIQPAELGDSAVYLCASSPVGGISGNTIYFGEGSWLTVV.

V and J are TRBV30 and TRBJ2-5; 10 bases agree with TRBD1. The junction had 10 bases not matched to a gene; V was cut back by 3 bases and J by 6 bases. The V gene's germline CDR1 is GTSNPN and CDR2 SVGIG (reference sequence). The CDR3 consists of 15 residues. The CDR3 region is CAWRGRTGGAKTQYF. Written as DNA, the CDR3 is TGTGCCTGGAGGGGACGGACAGGGGGTGCGAAGACCCAGTACTTC.

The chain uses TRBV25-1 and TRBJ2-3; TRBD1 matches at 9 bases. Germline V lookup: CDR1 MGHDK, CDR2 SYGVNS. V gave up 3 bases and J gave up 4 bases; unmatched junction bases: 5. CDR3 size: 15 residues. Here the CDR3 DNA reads TGTGCCAGCAGTGACCGACAGGGGGGTTCAGATACGCAGTATTTT. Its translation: CASSDRQGGSDTQYF.

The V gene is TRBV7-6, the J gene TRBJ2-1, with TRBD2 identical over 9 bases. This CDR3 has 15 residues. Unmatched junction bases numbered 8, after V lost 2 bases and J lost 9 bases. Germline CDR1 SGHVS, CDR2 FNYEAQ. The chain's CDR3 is CASSLRPSGALEQFF. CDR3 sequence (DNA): TGTGCCAGCAGCTTACGGCCTAGCGGGGCTCTTGAGCAGTTCTTC.

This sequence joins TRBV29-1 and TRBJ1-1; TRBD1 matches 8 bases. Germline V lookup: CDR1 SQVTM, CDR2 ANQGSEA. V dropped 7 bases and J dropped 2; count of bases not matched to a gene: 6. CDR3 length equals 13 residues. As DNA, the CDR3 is TGCAGCGGAAGGACAGGGACAAACACTGAAGCTTTCTTT. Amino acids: CSGRTGTNTEAFF. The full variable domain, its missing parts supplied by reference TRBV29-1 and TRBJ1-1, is SAVISQKPSRDICQRGTSLTIQCQVDSQVTMMFWYRQQPGQSLTLIATANQGSEATYESGFVIDKFPISRPNLTFSTLTVSNMSPEDSSIYLCSGRTGTNTEAFFGQGTRLTVV.

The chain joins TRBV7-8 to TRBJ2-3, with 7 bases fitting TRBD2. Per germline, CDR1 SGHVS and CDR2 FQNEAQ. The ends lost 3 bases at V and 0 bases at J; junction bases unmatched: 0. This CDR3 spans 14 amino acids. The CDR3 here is CASSFSGSTDTQYF. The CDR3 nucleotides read TGTGCCAGCAGCTTTAGCGGGAGCACAGATACGCAGTATTTT.

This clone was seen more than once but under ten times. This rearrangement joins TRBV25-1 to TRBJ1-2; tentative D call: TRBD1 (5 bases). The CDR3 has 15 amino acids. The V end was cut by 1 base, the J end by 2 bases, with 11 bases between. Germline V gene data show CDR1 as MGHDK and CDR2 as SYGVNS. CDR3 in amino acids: CASSESGRVNYGYTF. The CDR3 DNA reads TGTGCCAGCAGTGAATCTGGCAGGGTGAACTATGGCTACACCTTC.

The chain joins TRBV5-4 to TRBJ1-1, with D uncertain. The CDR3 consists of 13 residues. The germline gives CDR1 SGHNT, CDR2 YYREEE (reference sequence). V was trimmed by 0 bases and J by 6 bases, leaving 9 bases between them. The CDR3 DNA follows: TGTGCCAGCAGCTTGGCAGGTATGCCTGAAGCTTTCTTT. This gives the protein CASSLAGMPEAFF.

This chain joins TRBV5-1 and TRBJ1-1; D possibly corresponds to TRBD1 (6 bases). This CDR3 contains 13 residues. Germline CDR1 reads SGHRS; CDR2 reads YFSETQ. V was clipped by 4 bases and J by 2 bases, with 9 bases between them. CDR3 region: CASSNRDNTEAFF. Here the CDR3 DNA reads TGCGCCAGCAGCAACAGGGATAACACTGAAGCTTTCTTT.

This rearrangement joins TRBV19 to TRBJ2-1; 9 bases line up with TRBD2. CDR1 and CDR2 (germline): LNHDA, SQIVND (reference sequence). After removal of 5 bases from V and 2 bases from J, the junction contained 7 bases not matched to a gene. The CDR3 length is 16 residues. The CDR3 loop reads CASSVAGESPYNEQFF. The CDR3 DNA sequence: TGTGCCAGTAGTGTAGCGGGAGAATCCCCCTACAATGAGCAGTTCTTC.

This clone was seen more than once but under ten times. The CDR3, as DNA: TGTGCCAGTACAGGTAGCGGGAGGAATGAGCAGTTCTTC. Residues: CASTGSGRNEQFF. This sequence joins TRBV19 and TRBJ2-1, with 10 bases fitting TRBD2. The germline gives CDR1 LNHDA, CDR2 SQIVND (reference sequence). The CDR3 runs 13 residues. Trimming removed 7 bases from V and 7 bases from J; junction bases left unmatched: 4.

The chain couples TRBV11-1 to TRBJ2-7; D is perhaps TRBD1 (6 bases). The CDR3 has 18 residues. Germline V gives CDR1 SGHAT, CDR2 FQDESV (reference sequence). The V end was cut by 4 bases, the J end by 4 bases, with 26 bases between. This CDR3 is CASSSTNREQAGGYEQYF. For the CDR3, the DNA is TGTGCCAGCAGCTCCACAAACAGGGAACAGGCAGGAGGTTACGAGCAGTACTTC.

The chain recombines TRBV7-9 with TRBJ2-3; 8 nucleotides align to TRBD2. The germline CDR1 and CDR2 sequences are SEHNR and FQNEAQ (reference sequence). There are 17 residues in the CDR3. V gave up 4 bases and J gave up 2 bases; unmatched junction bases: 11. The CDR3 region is CASSSGGGRELTDTQYF. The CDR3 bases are TGTGCCAGCAGCTCCGGGGGGGGCAGGGAACTCACAGATACGCAGTATTTT.

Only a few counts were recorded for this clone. In nucleotides, the CDR3 is TGTGCCATCAGCGGAGGAGGAGGGCTACTCACAGATACGCAGTATTTT. It encodes CAISGGGGLLTDTQYF. The V call is TRBV10-3, the J call TRBJ2-3, with D possibly matching TRBD2 (6 bases). Germline V gene sequence: CDR1 ENHRY, CDR2 SYGVKD. V was clipped by 6 bases and J by 2 bases, with 18 bases between them. The CDR3 is 16 amino acids.

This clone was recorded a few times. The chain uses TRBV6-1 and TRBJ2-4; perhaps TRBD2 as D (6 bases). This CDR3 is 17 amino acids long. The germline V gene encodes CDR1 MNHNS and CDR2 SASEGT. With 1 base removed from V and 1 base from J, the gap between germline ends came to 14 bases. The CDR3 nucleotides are TGTGCCAGCAGTGAAGACGGGGGAGGATTCGCCAAAAACATTCAGTACTTC. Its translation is CASSEDGGGFAKNIQYF.

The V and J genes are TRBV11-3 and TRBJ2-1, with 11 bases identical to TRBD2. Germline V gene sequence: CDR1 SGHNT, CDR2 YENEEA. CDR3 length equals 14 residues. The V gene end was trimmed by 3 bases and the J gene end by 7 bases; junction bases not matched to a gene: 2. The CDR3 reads CASSFLAGGNEQFF. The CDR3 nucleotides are TGTGCCAGCAGCTTCCTAGCGGGAGGTAATGAGCAGTTCTTC. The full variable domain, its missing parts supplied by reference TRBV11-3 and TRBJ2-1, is EAGVVQSPRYKIIEKKQPVAFWCNPISGHNTLYWYLQNLGQGPELLIRYENEEAVDDSQLPKDRFSAERLKGVDSTLKIQPAELGDSAVYLCASSFLAGGNEQFFGPGTRLTVL.

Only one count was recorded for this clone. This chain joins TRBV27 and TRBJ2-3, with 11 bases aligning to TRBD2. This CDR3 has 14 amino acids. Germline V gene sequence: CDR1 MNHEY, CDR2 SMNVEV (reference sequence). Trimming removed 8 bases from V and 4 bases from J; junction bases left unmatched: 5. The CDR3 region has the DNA TGTGCCAGCTCCCTAGCGGGAGGTGCAGATACGCAGTATTTT. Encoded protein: CASSLAGGADTQYF.

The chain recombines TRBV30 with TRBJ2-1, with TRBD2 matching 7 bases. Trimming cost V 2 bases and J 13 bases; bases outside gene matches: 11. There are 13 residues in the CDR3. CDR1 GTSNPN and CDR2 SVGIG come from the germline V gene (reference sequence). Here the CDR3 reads CAWSLSGDYRQFF. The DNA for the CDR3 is TGTGCCTGGAGTTTATCGGGGGACTACCGACAGTTCTTC.

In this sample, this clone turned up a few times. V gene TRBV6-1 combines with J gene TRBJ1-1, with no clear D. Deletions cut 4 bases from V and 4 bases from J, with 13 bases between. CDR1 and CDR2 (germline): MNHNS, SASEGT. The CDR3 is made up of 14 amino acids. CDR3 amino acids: CASSVQLTGTEAFF. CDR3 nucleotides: TGTGCCAGCAGTGTCCAACTCACGGGCACTGAAGCTTTCTTT.

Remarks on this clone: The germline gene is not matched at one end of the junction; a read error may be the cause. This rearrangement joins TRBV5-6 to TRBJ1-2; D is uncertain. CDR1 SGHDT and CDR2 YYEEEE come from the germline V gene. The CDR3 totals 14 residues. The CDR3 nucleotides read TGTGCCAGCAGCTTGGAGTCAGGCCCCTATGGCCACACCTTC. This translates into CASSLESGPYGHTF.

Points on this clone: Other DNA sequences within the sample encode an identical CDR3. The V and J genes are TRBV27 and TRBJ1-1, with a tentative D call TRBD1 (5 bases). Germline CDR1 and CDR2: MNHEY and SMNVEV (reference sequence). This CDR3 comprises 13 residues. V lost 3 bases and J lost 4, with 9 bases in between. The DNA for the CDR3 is TGTGCCAGCAGTTTCGGGGGAGGCACTGAAGCTTTCTTT. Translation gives CASSFGGGTEAFF.

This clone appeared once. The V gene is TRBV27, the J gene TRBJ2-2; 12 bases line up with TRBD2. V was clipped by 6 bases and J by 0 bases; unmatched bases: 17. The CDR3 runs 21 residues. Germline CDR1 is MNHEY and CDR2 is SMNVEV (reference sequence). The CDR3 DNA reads TGTGCCAGCAGCCGTCCTTCCCTGGGGGGACTAGCGGGTACGAACACCGGGGAGCTGTTTTTT. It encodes CASSRPSLGGLAGTNTGELFF.

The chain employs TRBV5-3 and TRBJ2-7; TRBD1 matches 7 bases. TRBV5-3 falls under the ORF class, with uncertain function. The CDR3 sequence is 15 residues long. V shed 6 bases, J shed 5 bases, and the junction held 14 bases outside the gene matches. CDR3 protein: CARTLPFYRGHEQYF. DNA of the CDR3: TGTGCCAGAACCCTACCCTTCTACAGGGGCCACGAGCAGTACTTC.

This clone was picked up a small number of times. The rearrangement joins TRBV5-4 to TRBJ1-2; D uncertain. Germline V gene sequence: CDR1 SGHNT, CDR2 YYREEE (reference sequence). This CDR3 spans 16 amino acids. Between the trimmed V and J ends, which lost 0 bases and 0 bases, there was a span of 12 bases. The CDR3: CASSLDSTTPNYGYTF. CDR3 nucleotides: TGTGCCAGCAGCTTGGACAGTACCACTCCTAACTATGGCTACACCTTC. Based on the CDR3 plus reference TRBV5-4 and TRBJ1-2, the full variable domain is ETGVTQSPTHLIKTRGQQVTLRCSSQSGHNTVSWYQQALGQGPQFIFQYYREEENGRGNFPPRFSGLQFPNYSSELNVNALELDDSALYLCASSLDSTTPNYGYTFGSGTRLTVV.